What follows describes a single TCR beta chain. Method: immunoSEQ multiplex PCR; TCRdb's copy keeps in-frame clones and lacks some. The sample includes 250,000 to 350,000 clones, around 90% seen only once; the top ten take about 2%. These data come from a study of blood T cell repertoires in COVID-19. V gave up 6 bases and J gave up 3 bases; unmatched junction bases: 7. Germline values: CDR1 MDHEN, CDR2 SYDVKM. This CDR3 has 16 amino acids. This chain connects TRBV28 to TRBJ2-1, with 11 bases aligning to TRBD1. The clonotype originates from a woman aged 45-65 years who had recovered from COVID-19. The sample was peripheral blood. DNA for the CDR3: TGTGCCAGCAGCTACCTCGGGACAGGGGGCTACAATGAGCAGTTCTTC. Residues: CASSYLGTGGYNEQFF.